The present TCR beta chain was sequenced within a study of CD8+CD57+ T cells in acquired aplastic anemia. Study-wide context: On average, sorted CD4+ and CD8+ cells gave 3 to 3.5 ug of DNA. Findings of the study overall: Comparison of patients with controls identified roughly 30 shared CD8+ CDR3 sequences.

It was patients with CD8+CD57+ cell expansion by flow cytometry who were chosen for sequencing. TCR beta VDJ and CDR3 profiling used genomic DNA as template. From the reads, TCRdb called clonotypes with MiXCR, one entry per CDR3 protein. Of 150,000 to 200,000 distinct CDR3 sequences listed, 71% are singletons. On this clonotype: The antigen is undetermined.

Per germline, CDR1 SEHNR and CDR2 FQNEAQ (reference sequence). Trimming shortened V by 1 base and J by 3 bases, and 11 bases separated the two germline ends. This CDR3 has 15 amino acids. This sequence was found in a human donor with aplastic anemia. The V and J genes are TRBV7-9 and TRBJ2-3; D is possibly TRBD2 (6 bases). Sequencing used sorted CD4+, CD8+, or CD8+CD57+ T cells (not recorded which) from PBMCs. This chain's CDR3 is CASSLVLGGTDTQYF. The CDR3 DNA reads TGTGCCAGCAGCTTAGTGTTGGGGGGTACAGATACGCAGTATTTT.